This T cell receptor (beta chain) was captured in a study of blood T cell repertoires in COVID-19 (dated by TCRdb to the early 2020s). In the study overall: The collaborator samples originated in the United States, Italy and Spain and spanned the acute and convalescent phases of COVID-19. The prospective study material was composed of cDNA or gDNA derived from T cells, B-cell-depleted T cells, or PBMCs. Deeply sampled blood TCRbeta repertoires from subjects exposed to, actively infected with, or recovered from COVID-19 were included in the dataset. A freely available public database, intended as a resource for researchers studying the immune response to SARS-CoV-2, is where the repertoires were released. Samples were obtained from the ongoing ImmuneRACE study (first 160 participants) and from some 1,200 subjects provided by 6 global collaborators. Sample metadata almost always included a de-identified subject ID, COVID-19 status, age in years and sex. Where HLA class I and class II types were available, the types were taken from metadata supplied by the sample provider, not from assay-based typing.

What the study reported, not specific to this receptor: Clinical and demographic metadata were provided uncurated, with the amount varying by source and participant.

A word on this clone: Its antigen specificity is not known. Nothing much larger sits one base from this clone, and base qualities are not available.

Collaborating institutions collected whole blood in K2EDTA tubes following their own protocols. For TCRbeta analysis, collaborators shipped samples as frozen whole blood, isolated PBMCs, or DNA extracted from either of those sample types. TCRbeta CDR3 regions were amplified from genomic DNA using the immunoSEQ Assay, a bias-controlled multiplex PCR. On the study's bioinformatics: Within the assay, amplification of reference gene primers was used to estimate how many nucleated cells each sample contained. To quantify the absolute abundance of each unique TCRbeta CDR3 rearrangement, sequence reads were collapsed and filtered. Productive Simpson clonality was computed per sample as the square root of Simpson's diversity index over productive rearrangements. TCRdb holds this immuneACCESS table with in-frame rearrangements only. Some clones are missing; in checked studies, unresolved V genes explain under half, and the rest has no known cause. The DNA was the basis for D and trimming; V, J and clone size are from that table. In all, the sample holds 100,000 to 150,000 clones, and roughly 85% of those were seen once. About a quarter of the sample goes to the ten largest clones.

CDR1 KGHSH and CDR2 LQKENI are derived from the germline V gene. V is cut by 6 bases and J by 5 bases, and the space between the germline ends is 10 bases. From the cysteine up to the phenylalanine, the CDR3 has a length of 13 residues. CDR3 DNA is the only sequence kept; it has 39 bases, read in frame from the first base. Sequenced sample: peripheral blood. The sequence is built from TRBV18 and TRBJ2-2; the D segment could be TRBD2, given 5 matching bases. This sequence was found in a woman of 80 years or more with acute or convalescent COVID-19. The DNA sequence reads TGTGCCAGCTCCTTAGGGAGAACCGGGGAGCTGTTTTTT. It specifies CASSLGRTGELFF.